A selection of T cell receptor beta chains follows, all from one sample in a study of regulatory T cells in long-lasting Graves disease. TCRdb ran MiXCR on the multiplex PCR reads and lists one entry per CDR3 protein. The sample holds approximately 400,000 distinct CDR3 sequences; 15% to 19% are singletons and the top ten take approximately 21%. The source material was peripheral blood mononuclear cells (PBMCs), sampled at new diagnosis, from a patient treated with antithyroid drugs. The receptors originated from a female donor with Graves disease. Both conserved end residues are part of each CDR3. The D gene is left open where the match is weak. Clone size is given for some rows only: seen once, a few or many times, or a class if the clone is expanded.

cdr3_nt: TGTGCCAGCAGTCCCCTCGGGCTAGCGGGAGGGGAATACAATGAGCAGTTCTTC
cdr3_aa: CASSPLGLAGGEYNEQFF
v_call: TRBV27
d_call: TRBD2
j_call: TRBJ2-1
clone_size: many

cdr3_nt: TGCGCCAGCAGCGCACGGGACAGGGGATACACTGAAGCTTTCTTT
cdr3_aa: CASSARDRGYTEAFF
v_call: TRBV5-1
d_call: TRBD1
j_call: TRBJ1-1
clone_size: many

cdr3_nt: TGTGCCAGCAGACCTATCCGGGGGGACTCATCTTTCTTT
cdr3_aa: CASRPIRGDSSFF
v_call: TRBV7-9
d_call: -
j_call: TRBJ1-1
clone_size: many

cdr3_nt: TGTGCCAGCAGTTTAATGACTAGCGGGCCGACTCAGGCGCAGTATTTT
cdr3_aa: CASSLMTSGPTQAQYF
v_call: TRBV12-3/TRBV12-4
d_call: TRBD2
j_call: TRBJ2-3
clone_size: many

cdr3_nt: TGCAGCGTTGAAGGGACAGGGGGCCCATACAATGAGCAGTTCTTC
cdr3_aa: CSVEGTGGPYNEQFF
v_call: TRBV29-1
d_call: TRBD1
j_call: TRBJ2-1
clone_size: -

cdr3_nt: TGCAGTGCTAGAGAAGGCTACACTAATTCACCCCTCCACTTT
cdr3_aa: CSAREGYTNSPLHF
v_call: TRBV20-1
d_call: -
j_call: TRBJ1-6
clone_size: few

cdr3_nt: TGTGCCAGCAGCCGCATTAGCGGGAGGGTTCAAGAGACCCAGTACTTC
cdr3_aa: CASSRISGRVQETQYF
v_call: TRBV7-2
d_call: TRBD2
j_call: TRBJ2-5
clone_size: many

cdr3_nt: TGTGCCACCAGCTCGCGACAGGGCGCTGAAGCTTTCTTT
cdr3_aa: CATSSRQGAEAFF
v_call: TRBV15
d_call: TRBD1
j_call: TRBJ1-1
clone_size: many

cdr3_nt: TGTGCCAGCAGCTTATCCCCAGGGGATAATTCACCCCTCCACTTT
cdr3_aa: CASSLSPGDNSPLHF
v_call: TRBV11-1
d_call: -
j_call: TRBJ1-6
clone_size: many

cdr3_nt: TGTGCCAGCAGTTTCAGACAGGGAGGCGATGAAAAACTGTTTTTT
cdr3_aa: CASSFRQGGDEKLFF
v_call: TRBV12-3/TRBV12-4
d_call: TRBD1
j_call: TRBJ1-4
clone_size: -

cdr3_nt: TGTGCCAGCAGCTACTCGAGACGGGACTCCACCTACGAGCAGTACTTC
cdr3_aa: CASSYSRRDSTYEQYF
v_call: TRBV13
d_call: -
j_call: TRBJ2-7
clone_size: -

cdr3_nt: TGTGCCAGCAGTTTCTCCCCGACAGGGGAGCAAGAGACCCAGTACTTC
cdr3_aa: CASSFSPTGEQETQYF
v_call: TRBV28
d_call: TRBD1
j_call: TRBJ2-5
clone_size: many

cdr3_nt: TGTGCCAGCAGTTTATCCCTTCCACTGGAGCAGTTCTTC
cdr3_aa: CASSLSLPLEQFF
v_call: TRBV12-3/TRBV12-4
d_call: -
j_call: TRBJ2-1
clone_size: -

cdr3_nt: TGTGCCAGCACCGGGGGCAGGGCAGCGTCCCTGGGGGAGCTGTTTTTT
cdr3_aa: CASTGGRAASLGELFF
v_call: TRBV27
d_call: -
j_call: TRBJ2-2
clone_size: few

cdr3_nt: TGTGCCAGCAGGCGGGAGTTGGGCAAAAACATTCAGTACTTC
cdr3_aa: CASRRELGKNIQYF
v_call: TRBV28
d_call: TRBD2
j_call: TRBJ2-4
clone_size: few

cdr3_nt: TGTGCCAGCAGCGACGGGGCGCACCGGGGATCTGGAAACACCATATATTTT
cdr3_aa: CASSDGAHRGSGNTIYF
v_call: TRBV12-3/TRBV12-4
d_call: -
j_call: TRBJ1-3
clone_size: many

cdr3_nt: TGTGCCAGCAGCCTACTGGGGACGTGGAATGGCTACACCTTC
cdr3_aa: CASSLLGTWNGYTF
v_call: TRBV9
d_call: -
j_call: TRBJ1-2
clone_size: many

cdr3_nt: TGTGCCAGCAGGCCGAGGGGCGATACGCAGTATTTT
cdr3_aa: CASRPRGDTQYF
v_call: TRBV6-1
d_call: -
j_call: TRBJ2-3
clone_size: -

cdr3_nt: TGTGCCAGCAGCTGGACAGGCCAAGTGGACACCGGGGAGCTGTTTTTT
cdr3_aa: CASSWTGQVDTGELFF
v_call: TRBV13
d_call: TRBD1
j_call: TRBJ2-2
clone_size: many

cdr3_nt: TGTGCCAGCAACGAACAGGGGGCTCTGCAGCCCCAGCATTTT
cdr3_aa: CASNEQGALQPQHF
v_call: TRBV12-3/TRBV12-4
d_call: TRBD1
j_call: TRBJ1-5
clone_size: many

cdr3_nt: TGCGCCAGCAGCTTGGCCTCGGCTTCTAGCACAGATACGCAGTATTTT
cdr3_aa: CASSLASASSTDTQYF
v_call: TRBV5-1
d_call: -
j_call: TRBJ2-3
clone_size: many

cdr3_nt: TGTGCCAGCAGCCGGACAGAATCCTACGAGCAGTACTTC
cdr3_aa: CASSRTESYEQYF
v_call: TRBV7-9
d_call: -
j_call: TRBJ2-7
clone_size: many

cdr3_nt: TGTGCCAGCAGTTTATCGACGGGGGCCGAGCAGTACTTC
cdr3_aa: CASSLSTGAEQYF
v_call: TRBV27
d_call: -
j_call: TRBJ2-7
clone_size: many

cdr3_nt: TGTGCCAGCAGTCAGCCAAACAGGGGCTACGAGCAGTACTTC
cdr3_aa: CASSQPNRGYEQYF
v_call: TRBV12-3/TRBV12-4
d_call: TRBD1
j_call: TRBJ2-7
clone_size: -

cdr3_nt: TGTGCCAGCAGAGGTTGGTCGAACACCGGGGAGCTGTTTTTT
cdr3_aa: CASRGWSNTGELFF
v_call: TRBV2
d_call: -
j_call: TRBJ2-2
clone_size: many

cdr3_nt: TGTGCCAGCTCACGACAGGGCGACCAAGAGACCCAGTACTTC
cdr3_aa: CASSRQGDQETQYF
v_call: TRBV18
d_call: TRBD1
j_call: TRBJ2-5
clone_size: many